This passage covers 18 T cell receptor beta chains from one sample sequenced in a study of blood T cell repertoires in COVID-19. Using immunoSEQ multiplex PCR, the repertoire was profiled, and TCRdb retains in-frame clones only, with some absent. The sample lists some 180,000 clones, approximately 80% occurring once. The sample was peripheral blood. The source is a man aged 55 to 69 with acute or convalescent COVID-19.

This chain uses TRBV2 with TRBJ1-2; the D is unclear. This CDR3 is 15 amino acids long. Germline loops: CDR1 SNHLY, CDR2 FYNNEI. V lost 7 bases, J lost 7 bases, and 22 bases lay in between. In DNA form, the CDR3 reads TGTGCCAGCAACCCCGCGGAGGGTTTGACTATTGGCTACACCTTC. It specifies CASNPAEGLTIGYTF. Looking up the rest from reference TRBV2 and TRBJ1-2 gives the full variable domain: EPEVTQTPSHQVTQMGQEVILRCVPISNHLYFYWYRQILGQKVEFLVSFYNNEISEKSEIFDDQFSVERPDGSNFTLKIRSTKLEDSAMYFCASNPAEGLTIGYTFGSGTRLTVV.

Only a few counts were recorded for this clone. This chain uses TRBV9 with TRBJ1-3; weak D call: TRBD1 (6 bases). The germline gives CDR1 SGDLS, CDR2 YYNGEE. Deletions cut 3 bases from V and 2 bases from J, with 9 bases between. This CDR3 is built from 14 residues. The CDR3 sequence: CASSAAGAGNTIYF. CDR3 in DNA: TGTGCCAGCAGCGCCGCAGGGGCTGGAAACACCATATATTTT.

The V and J genes are TRBV27 and TRBJ1-3; TRBD1 aligns across 7 bases. Trimming removed 6 bases from V and 4 bases from J; junction bases left unmatched: 6. The CDR3 runs 14 residues. Germline V gene sequence: CDR1 MNHEY, CDR2 SMNVEV (reference sequence). CDR3 sequence: CASSLTGWGNTIYF. The CDR3 region has the DNA TGTGCCAGCAGCCTGACAGGGTGGGGAAACACCATATATTTT.

This clone showed up just once. The chain is built from TRBV16 and TRBJ1-6; D might be TRBD1 (5 bases). CDR3 length: 15 residues. Between the trimmed V and J ends, which lost 2 bases and 5 bases, there was a span of 10 bases. Germline V gives CDR1 KGHSY, CDR2 FQNENV. The CDR3 protein is CASSQRGLHNSPLHF. As DNA, the CDR3 is TGTGCCAGCAGCCAACGGGGACTCCATAATTCACCCCTCCACTTT.

The chain is built from TRBV5-1 and TRBJ2-3; possibly TRBD1 for D (6 bases). The CDR3 consists of 14 residues. From germline, CDR1 is SGHRS and CDR2 YFSETQ. V dropped 0 bases and J dropped 6 bases, with 11 bases sitting between them. The CDR3 region is CASSLGQDSDTQYF. In nucleotides, the CDR3 is TGCGCCAGCAGCTTGGGCCAGGACAGTGATACGCAGTATTTT. The full variable domain, completed using reference TRBV5-1 and TRBJ2-3, is KAGVTQTPRYLIKTRGQQVTLSCSPISGHRSVSWYQQTPGQGLQFLFEYFSETQRNKGNFPGRFSGRQFSNSRSEMNVSTLELGDSALYLCASSLGQDSDTQYFGPGTRLTVL.

The chain combines TRBV6-2 or TRBV6-3 with TRBJ2-5, with TRBD2 matching over 14 bases. The CDR3 covers 19 residues. Germline V gives CDR1 MNHEY, CDR2 SVGEGT. V lost 2 bases, J lost 1 base, and 9 bases stayed unmatched. CDR3 loop: CASSYDSPGTSGGQETQYF. In DNA, the CDR3 is TGTGCCAGCAGTTACGACAGTCCCGGGACTAGCGGGGGCCAAGAGACCCAGTACTTC.

This clone was found a few times. V is TRBV28 and J is TRBJ1-6, with 9 bases lining up with TRBD1. Germline-derived CDR1 and CDR2 are MDHEN and SYDVKM. The V gene end was trimmed by 2 bases and the J gene end by 8 bases; junction bases not matched to a gene: 10. The CDR3 extends over 17 amino acids. CDR3 DNA sequence: TGTGCCAGCAGTTTACCCTTGACAGGGGGTGGCGATTCACCCCTCCACTTT. Its translation is CASSLPLTGGGDSPLHF.

The chain recombines TRBV7-6 with TRBJ1-1; 11 nucleotides agree with TRBD1. After removal of 3 bases from V and 4 bases from J, the junction contained 4 bases not matched to a gene. The CDR3 sequence is 15 residues long. Germline CDR1 reads SGHVS; CDR2 reads FNYEAQ. CDR3 residues: CASSFAGTGGTEAFF. The CDR3 DNA reads TGTGCCAGCAGCTTTGCCGGGACAGGGGGCACTGAAGCTTTCTTT.

The chain uses TRBV5-4 and TRBJ2-3; 14 positions match TRBD2. V dropped 4 bases and J dropped 3; count of bases not matched to a gene: 10. The CDR3 runs 18 residues. CDR1 is SGHNT, CDR2 YYREEE, per germline (reference sequence). The CDR3 region is CASSLGTSGRGGTDTQYF. CDR3 coding DNA: TGTGCCAGCAGCCTCGGGACTAGCGGGAGAGGCGGGACAGATACGCAGTATTTT.

This clone was recorded only once. The chain links TRBV18 to TRBJ1-1; 8 nucleotides line up with TRBD1. This CDR3 contains 15 residues. Germline values: CDR1 KGHSH, CDR2 LQKENI. V lost 4 bases and J lost 0; bases outside the gene matches: 4. This CDR3 is CASSQRQGMNTEAFF. DNA for the CDR3: TGTGCCAGCTCACAACGACAGGGGATGAACACTGAAGCTTTCTTT.

The V gene is TRBV7-9, the J gene TRBJ1-4; maybe TRBD1 (5 bases). In germline, CDR1 is SEHNR, CDR2 FQNEAQ (reference sequence). The V gene lost 2 bases and the J gene lost 4 bases, with 17 bases spanning the gap. The CDR3 covers 17 residues. The CDR3 loop is CASSLTGGSGVNEKLFF. CDR3 nucleotides: TGTGCCAGCAGCTTAACTGGGGGGTCTGGGGTTAATGAAAAACTGTTTTTT. Together with reference TRBV7-9 and TRBJ1-4, the CDR3 gives the full variable domain: DTGVSQNPRHKITKRGQNVTFRCDPISEHNRLYWYRQTLGQGPEFLTYFQNEAQLEKSRLLSDRFSAERPKGSFSTLEIQRTEQGDSAMYLCASSLTGGSGVNEKLFFGSGTQLSVL.

The V call is TRBV11-2, the J call TRBJ2-2; TRBD1 agrees at 10 bases. Looked up from germline, CDR1 is SGHAT and CDR2 is FQNNGV. V lost 5 bases and J lost 5; bases outside the gene matches: 8. This CDR3 contains 16 residues. Here the CDR3 DNA reads TGTGCCAGCAGCCCACGACAGGGGGCGCGGACCGGGGAGCTGTTTTTT. Protein: CASSPRQGARTGELFF.

This clone showed up just a few times. The rearrangement uses TRBV4-3 and TRBJ1-5; perhaps TRBD1 as D (5 bases). The CDR3 has 18 residues. Trimming removed 0 bases at V and 4 bases at J, with 19 bases between. Germline V lookup: CDR1 LGHNA, CDR2 YSLEER. This CDR3 reads CASSQETGEGWGNQPQHF. The CDR3 DNA reads as TGCGCCAGCAGCCAAGAGACCGGGGAGGGGTGGGGGAATCAGCCCCAGCATTTT.

CDR3 sequence reads: CASSLSTVSGANVLTF. The CDR3 DNA reads as TGCGCCAGCAGCTTGTCGACAGTCTCTGGGGCCAACGTCCTGACTTTC. This rearrangement joins TRBV5-1 to TRBJ2-6, with D perhaps matching TRBD1 (5 bases). This CDR3 is built from 16 residues. Germline CDR1 is SGHRS and CDR2 is YFSETQ. Trimming left V 1 base short and J 0 bases short, with 8 bases between. Variable domain in full (rest from reference TRBV5-1 and TRBJ2-6): KAGVTQTPRYLIKTRGQQVTLSCSPISGHRSVSWYQQTPGQGLQFLFEYFSETQRNKGNFPGRFSGRQFSNSRSEMNVSTLELGDSALYLCASSLSTVSGANVLTFGAGSRLTVL.

The V call is TRBV6-5, the J call TRBJ1-3; D may be TRBD1 (5 bases). The CDR3 totals 13 residues. Germline assignment: CDR1 MNHEY and CDR2 SVGAGI. The V end lost 10 bases, the J end lost 7 bases, and 17 bases lay between the germline ends. Here the CDR3 reads CATWGGVKNTIYF. As DNA, the CDR3 is TGTGCCACCTGGGGGGGGGTCAAGAACACCATATATTTT.

The chain carries TRBV7-7 and TRBJ2-3; 14 bases are shared with TRBD2. Trimming cost V 5 bases and J 6 bases; bases outside gene matches: 7. The germline V gene has CDR1 SSHAT and CDR2 FNYEAQ (reference sequence). The CDR3 spans 16 residues. The chain's CDR3 is CASSLGLAGGADTQYF. As DNA, the CDR3 is TGTGCCAGCAGCCTCGGACTAGCGGGAGGCGCGGATACGCAGTATTTT.

The chain employs TRBV5-6 and TRBJ2-5; TRBD2 agrees at 11 bases. The CDR3 contains 16 residues. Germline CDR1 is SGHDT and CDR2 is YYEEEE. J was trimmed by 5 bases and V by 3 bases; bases with no gene match: 9. CDR3 sequence (DNA): TGTGCCAGCAGCTCCGGACTAGCGGGTATCGGGGAGACCCAGTACTTC. Translation: CASSSGLAGIGETQYF.

The chain joins TRBV2 to TRBJ1-5; D gene uncertain. Between the trimmed V and J ends, which lost 6 bases and 7 bases, there was a span of 10 bases. The CDR3 runs 12 residues. Germline values: CDR1 SNHLY, CDR2 FYNNEI. Written as DNA, the CDR3 is TGTGCCAGCAGACCTTACAACCAGCCCCAGCATTTT. This codes for CASRPYNQPQHF.